These 11 T cell receptor beta chains were all obtained from the same sample, sequenced in a study of blood T cell repertoires in COVID-19. Clones were read by immunoSEQ multiplex PCR, and TCRdb kept only the in-frame ones, dropping some. The data hold 130,000 to 150,000 clones, with approximately 87% observed a single time. The sequenced material came from peripheral blood. The origin of the receptors is a woman aged 45-60 years with active or convalescent COVID-19.

V usage is TRBV6-1 and J usage is TRBJ2-7; maybe TRBD1 (5 bases). Per the germline V gene, CDR1 is MNHNS and CDR2 is SASEGT. This CDR3 region has 15 residues. V was cut by 2 bases and J by 5 bases, with 16 bases left in between. The CDR3 is CASSEQGLVLDEQYF. CDR3 nucleotides: TGTGCCAGCAGTGAACAGGGTTTAGTGTTGGACGAGCAGTACTTC.

The rearrangement joins TRBV2 to TRBJ1-3; 11 bases align to TRBD1. The CDR3 is 14 residues long. Losses at the gene ends were 8 bases for V and 2 bases for J; bases not matched to a gene: 2. Germline V lookup: CDR1 SNHLY, CDR2 FYNNEI. As DNA, the CDR3 is TGTGCCAGCGGGGGACAGGGGGCTGGAAACACCATATATTTT. It encodes CASGGQGAGNTIYF.

This clone showed up just once. V gene TRBV29-1 combines with J gene TRBJ2-7; 12 nucleotides align to TRBD2. CDR3 size: 17 residues. The V and J ends lost 1 base and 0 bases, in that order; junction bases with no gene match: 7. Germline values: CDR1 SQVTM, CDR2 ANQGSEA. This CDR3 reads CSVEGLAGDMSSYEQYF. CDR3 DNA sequence: TGCAGCGTTGAAGGACTAGCGGGAGACATGAGCTCCTACGAGCAGTACTTC.

This clone was detected many times. The chain employs TRBV30 and TRBJ2-7, with TRBD2 identical over 8 bases. In germline, CDR1 is GTSNPN, CDR2 SVGIG (reference sequence). This CDR3 is built from 13 residues. Unmatched junction bases numbered 10, after V lost 8 bases and J lost 4 bases. As DNA, the CDR3 is TGTGCCGGGCTGACTAGCGTCAAATACGAGCAGTACTTC. This translates into CAGLTSVKYEQYF.

V is TRBV28 and J is TRBJ2-7; D not certain. This CDR3 has 12 residues. Germline lookup yields CDR1 MDHEN and CDR2 SYDVKM. Trimming left V 8 bases short and J 2 bases short, with 10 bases between. The chain's CDR3 is CASGGNTYEQYF. The CDR3 bases are TGTGCCAGCGGCGGAAATACCTACGAGCAGTACTTC.

The J gene is TRBJ2-2, the V gene TRBV5-4; 7 nucleotides match TRBD1. This CDR3 has 16 amino acids. The germline V gene encodes CDR1 SGHNT and CDR2 YYREEE (reference sequence). With V trimmed by 0 bases and J by 13 bases, 15 bases remained unmatched. In DNA, the CDR3 is TGTGCCAGCAGCTTGGGGGATCATAGACAGGGCGGGCGGCTGTTTTTT. Its protein is CASSLGDHRQGGRLFF. The variable domain in full, completed from reference TRBV5-4 and TRBJ2-2, reads ETGVTQSPTHLIKTRGQQVTLRCSSQSGHNTVSWYQQALGQGPQFIFQYYREEENGRGNFPPRFSGLQFPNYSSELNVNALELDDSALYLCASSLGDHRQGGRLFFGEGSRLTVL.

This clone showed up just a few times. One end of the junction varies from germline; a read error may be responsible. This chain links TRBV7-7 with TRBJ2-2; D is perhaps TRBD2 (5 bases). This CDR3 is 15 amino acids long. CDR1 is SSHAT, CDR2 FNYEAQ, per germline (reference sequence). CDR3: CASSLAHSGSGELFF. DNA of the CDR3: TGTGCTAGCAGCTTAGCGCATTCGGGTTCCGGGGAGCTGTTTTTT.

The chain links TRBV5-1 to TRBJ2-3; tentative D call: TRBD1 (6 bases). This CDR3 is 14 amino acids long. The germline V gene has CDR1 SGHRS and CDR2 YFSETQ. V was clipped by 0 bases and J by 9 bases, with 14 bases between them. The CDR3 DNA follows: TGCGCCAGCAGCTTGGGGACAAGACAGGTCACGCAGTATTTT. This codes for CASSLGTRQVTQYF.

The V and J genes are TRBV4-1 and TRBJ2-1, with a possible D match to TRBD1 (6 bases). Germline lookup yields CDR1 MGHRA and CDR2 YSYEKL. CDR3 length: 17 amino acids. Trimming took off 8 bases at V and 7 bases at J, with 27 bases between the two ends. CDR3 sequence: CASSIGAATGKRNEQFF. CDR3 coding DNA: TGCGCCAGCTCGATCGGGGCCGCGACAGGTAAGAGAAATGAGCAGTTCTTC.

Written as DNA, the CDR3 is TGTGCCAGCAGTCCATCCTCGGGACAGGCGGGTCAGCCCCAGCATTTT. Encoded protein: CASSPSSGQAGQPQHF. The chain uses TRBV28 and TRBJ1-5; 8 bases line up with TRBD1. Per the germline V gene, CDR1 is MDHEN and CDR2 is SYDVKM. CDR3 size: 16 residues. Trimming took 5 bases from V and 6 from J; bases not matched to a gene: 12.

The rearrangement joins TRBV9 to TRBJ2-1, with 7 bases identical to TRBD2. The CDR3 contains 15 residues. CDR1 SGDLS and CDR2 YYNGEE come from the germline V gene. After removal of 0 bases from V and 4 bases from J, the junction contained 4 bases not matched to a gene. The CDR3 loop reads CASSVGLAVYNEQFF. CDR3 in DNA: TGTGCCAGCAGCGTAGGGCTAGCGGTGTACAATGAGCAGTTCTTC.